This TCR beta chain was captured by sequencing in a study of T cells in Graves' hyperthyroidism and ophthalmopathy. Germline CDR1 is DFQATT and CDR2 is SNEGSKA (reference sequence). Trimming took off 4 bases at V and 0 bases at J, with 12 bases between the two ends. The CDR3 loop spans 14 amino acids. Amplification of TCR beta CDR3 regions used RNA as the template. RT-PCR in the first round (using the HTBI primer set) targeted the TCR CDR3. TCRdb independently ran MiXCR on the multiplex PCR reads; one entry per CDR3 protein. The sample yields roughly 720,000 distinct CDR3 sequences, around 15% seen once.

Sample: blood. V is TRBV20-1 and J is TRBJ1-1; D unclear. This TCR came from a man aged 45-65 years with Graves' hyperthyroidism. The DNA of the CDR3 is TGCAGTGCTACCTCACAAGGCATGAACACTGAAGCTTTCTTT. Its translation: CSATSQGMNTEAFF.